This T cell receptor beta chain was recovered during a study of regulatory T cells in long-lasting Graves disease. Trimming pared 5 bases from V and 1 base from J, leaving 9 bases between. CDR1 is SGHAT and CDR2 is FQNNGV in the germline V gene. The CDR3 consists of 14 residues. Time point reported: newly diagnosed GD, antithyroid drugs for less than 3 months. RNA isolated from PBMCs was used to make the TCR library. The authors drew 9 to 9.5 milliliters of peripheral blood into EDTA tubes. Arm-PCR of CDR3 regions with iRepertoire HTBI primers generated TCR beta libraries. TCRdb reprocessed the multiplex PCR reads via MiXCR and lists one record per CDR3 protein. Among over 500,000 distinct CDR3 sequences listed, about 16% were seen once. The same specimen was also included in a second study, on T cells in Graves' hyperthyroidism and ophthalmopathy. From that report: An absence of ophthalmopathy progression within 18 months meant stable Graves' hyperthyroidism. The study excluded patients with uncontrolled infection, other autoimmune disease, pregnancy or lactation. A model of 13 V-J features distinguished ophthalmopathy from stable hyperthyroidism.

The source is a woman in her thirties with Graves disease. The rearrangement joins TRBV11-2 to TRBJ1-3; unclear D gene. Sequencing was performed on peripheral blood mononuclear cells (PBMCs), taken at new diagnosis, from a patient treated with antithyroid drugs. In DNA form, the CDR3 reads TGTGCCAGCAGCCCAATGGTTTCTGGAAACACCATATATTTT. Translating gives CASSPMVSGNTIYF.